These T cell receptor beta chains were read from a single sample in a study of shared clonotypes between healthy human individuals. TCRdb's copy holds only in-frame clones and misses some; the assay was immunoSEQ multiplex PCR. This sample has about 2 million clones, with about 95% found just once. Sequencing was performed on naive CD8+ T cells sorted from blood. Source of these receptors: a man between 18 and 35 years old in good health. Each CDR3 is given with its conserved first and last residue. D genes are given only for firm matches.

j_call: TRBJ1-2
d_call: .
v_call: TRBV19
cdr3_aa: CASTPGGPLLGYTF

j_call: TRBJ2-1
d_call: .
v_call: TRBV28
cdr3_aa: CASVAVTYNEQFF

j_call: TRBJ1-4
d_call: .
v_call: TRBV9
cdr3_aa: CASSVGNEKLFF

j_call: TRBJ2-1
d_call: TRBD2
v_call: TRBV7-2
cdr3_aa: CASSLVWGTSGRGNEQFF

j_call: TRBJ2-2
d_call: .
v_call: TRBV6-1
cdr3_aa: CASSELRWGTGELFF

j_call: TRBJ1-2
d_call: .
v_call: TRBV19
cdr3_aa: CASSVTVDYGYTF

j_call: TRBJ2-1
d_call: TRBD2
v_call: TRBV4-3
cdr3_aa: CASSQELAGQSSYNEQFF

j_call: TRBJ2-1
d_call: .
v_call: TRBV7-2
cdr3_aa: CASSLGPEHSYNEQFF

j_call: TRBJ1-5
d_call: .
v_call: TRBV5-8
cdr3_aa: CASSLIETLIGKPQHF

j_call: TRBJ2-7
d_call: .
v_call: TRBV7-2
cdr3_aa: CASSLIVSAGEQYF

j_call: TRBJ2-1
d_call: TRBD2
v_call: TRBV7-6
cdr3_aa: CASSLGGGRAMDEQFF

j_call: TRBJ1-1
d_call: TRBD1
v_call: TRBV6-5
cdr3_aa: CASRKTGLNTEAFF

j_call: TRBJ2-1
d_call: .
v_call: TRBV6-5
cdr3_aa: CASSYASEVNEQFF

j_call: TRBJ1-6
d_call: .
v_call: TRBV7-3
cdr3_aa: CASSLTGGGSPLHF

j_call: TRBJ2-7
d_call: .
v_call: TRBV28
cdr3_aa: CASSAGRYEQYF

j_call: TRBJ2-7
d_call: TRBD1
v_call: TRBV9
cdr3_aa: CASSPSTGLSYEQYF

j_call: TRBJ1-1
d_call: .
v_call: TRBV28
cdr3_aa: CASSFTGNTEAFF

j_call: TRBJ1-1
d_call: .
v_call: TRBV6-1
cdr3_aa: CASDGNTEAFF

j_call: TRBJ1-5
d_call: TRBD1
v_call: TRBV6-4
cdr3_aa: CASSEVAGGIQPQHF

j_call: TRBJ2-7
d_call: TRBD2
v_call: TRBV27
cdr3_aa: CASSPGLAGVFYEQYF

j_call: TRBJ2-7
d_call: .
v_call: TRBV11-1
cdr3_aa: CASSLGGGDTYEQYF

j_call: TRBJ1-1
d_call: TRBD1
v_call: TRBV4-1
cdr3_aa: CASSPGTGYTEAFF

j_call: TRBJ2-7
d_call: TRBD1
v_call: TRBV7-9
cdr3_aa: CASSPLRGQGDQSYEQYF

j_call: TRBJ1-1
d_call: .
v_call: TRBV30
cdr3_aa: CAWSVGGLGYTEAFF

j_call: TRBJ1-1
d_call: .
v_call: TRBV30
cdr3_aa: CAWSAGPQREAFF

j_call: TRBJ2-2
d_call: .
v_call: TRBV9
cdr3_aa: CASSVEGDTGELFF

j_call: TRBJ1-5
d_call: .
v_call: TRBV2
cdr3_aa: CASSEARARTANQPQHF

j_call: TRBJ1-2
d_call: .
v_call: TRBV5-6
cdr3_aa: CASSFLSSTGYTF

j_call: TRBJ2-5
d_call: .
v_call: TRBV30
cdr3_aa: CAWSIQETQYF